The entry below describes one T cell receptor beta chain. This entry comes from a study of blood T cell repertoires in COVID-19. In the study overall: Samples of COVID-19 (acute and convalescent) were obtained from the United States, Italy and Spain. From T cells, B-cell-depleted T cells, or PBMCs came the material, which was cDNA or gDNA.

Source study methods: Cell counts per sample came from amplifying reference gene primers. The data were produced by immunoSEQ multiplex PCR, yet TCRdb's version contains in-frame clones alone and is incomplete. For V, J and clone size, that table is used; D and trimming come from the DNA. The data show some 100,000 clones, approximately 91% seen once. CDR1 is SGHDN, CDR2 FVKESK, per germline. The J segment lost 4 bases and the V segment lost 0 bases, leaving 6 bases of the junction unmatched. This CDR3 region has 16 residues. This chain joins TRBV14 and TRBJ2-1; 7 nucleotides agree with TRBD2. The TCR sequence derives from a man aged 45-65 years with acute or convalescent COVID-19. What was sequenced was peripheral blood. CDR3 DNA sequence: TGTGCCAGCAGCCAAGAGCCTAGCGGAATTTACAATGAGCAGTTCTTC. Its translation is CASSQEPSGIYNEQFF.